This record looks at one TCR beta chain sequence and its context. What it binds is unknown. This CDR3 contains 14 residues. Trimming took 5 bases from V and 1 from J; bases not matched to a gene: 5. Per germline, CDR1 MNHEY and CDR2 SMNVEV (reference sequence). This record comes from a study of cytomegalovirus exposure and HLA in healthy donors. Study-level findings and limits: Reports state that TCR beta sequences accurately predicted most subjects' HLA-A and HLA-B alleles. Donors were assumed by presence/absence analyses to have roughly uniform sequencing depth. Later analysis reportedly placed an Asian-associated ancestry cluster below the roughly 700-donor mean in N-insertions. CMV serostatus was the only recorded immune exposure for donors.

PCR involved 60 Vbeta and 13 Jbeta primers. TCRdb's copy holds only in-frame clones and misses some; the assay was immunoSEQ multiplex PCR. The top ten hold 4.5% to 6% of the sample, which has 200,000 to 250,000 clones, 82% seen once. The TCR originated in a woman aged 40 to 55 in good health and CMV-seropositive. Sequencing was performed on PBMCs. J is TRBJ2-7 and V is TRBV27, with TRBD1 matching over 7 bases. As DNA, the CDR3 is TGTGCCAGCAGTCCAGGGGGATATTCCTACGAGCAGTACTTC. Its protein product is CASSPGGYSYEQYF.